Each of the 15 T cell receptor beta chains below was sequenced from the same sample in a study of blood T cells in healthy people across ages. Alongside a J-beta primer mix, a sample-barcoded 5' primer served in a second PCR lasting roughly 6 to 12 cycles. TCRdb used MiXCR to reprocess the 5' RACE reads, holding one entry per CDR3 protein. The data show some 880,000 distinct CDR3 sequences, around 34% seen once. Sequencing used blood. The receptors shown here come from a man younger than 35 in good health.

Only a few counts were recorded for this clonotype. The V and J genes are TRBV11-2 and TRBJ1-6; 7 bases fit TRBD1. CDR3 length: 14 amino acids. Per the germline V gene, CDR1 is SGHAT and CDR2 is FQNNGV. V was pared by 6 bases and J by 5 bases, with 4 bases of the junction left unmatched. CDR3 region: CASRKTGDNSPLHF. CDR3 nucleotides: TGTGCCAGCAGAAAAACAGGGGATAATTCACCCCTCCACTTT.

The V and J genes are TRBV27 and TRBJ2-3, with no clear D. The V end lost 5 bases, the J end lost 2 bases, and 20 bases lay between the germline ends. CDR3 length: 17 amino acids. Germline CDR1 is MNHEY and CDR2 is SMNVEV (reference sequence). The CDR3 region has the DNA TGTGCCAGCAGTCCGGTCGTAGGGTCCTCCATCACAGATACGCAGTATTTT. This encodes CASSPVVGSSITDTQYF.

CDR3 in amino acids: CASSFNRVSEQFF. The DNA for the CDR3 is TGCGCCAGCAGCTTTAACAGGGTATCTGAGCAGTTCTTC. This chain uses TRBV5-1 with TRBJ2-1, with D perhaps TRBD1 (6 bases). There are 13 residues in the CDR3. CDR1 and CDR2 (germline): SGHRS, YFSETQ. Between the trimmed V and J ends, which lost 2 bases and 9 bases, there was a span of 12 bases.

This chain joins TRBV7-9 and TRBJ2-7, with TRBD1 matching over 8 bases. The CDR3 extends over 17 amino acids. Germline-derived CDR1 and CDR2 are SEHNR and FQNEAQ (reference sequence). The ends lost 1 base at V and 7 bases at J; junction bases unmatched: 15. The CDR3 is CASSLVAGTGINNEQYF. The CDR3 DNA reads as TGTGCCAGCAGCTTAGTTGCCGGGACAGGAATCAACAATGAGCAGTACTTC.

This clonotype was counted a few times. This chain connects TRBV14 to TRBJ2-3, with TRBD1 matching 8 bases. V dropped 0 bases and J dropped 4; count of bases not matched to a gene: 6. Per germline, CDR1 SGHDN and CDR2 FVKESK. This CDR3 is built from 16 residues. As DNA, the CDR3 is TGTGCCAGCAGCCAAGAACAGGACAGGGCGGCAGATACGCAGTATTTT. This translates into CASSQEQDRAADTQYF. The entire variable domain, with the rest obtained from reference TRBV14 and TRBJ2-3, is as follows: EAGVTQFPSHSVIEKGQTVTLRCDPISGHDNLYWYRRVMGKEIKFLLHFVKESKQDESGMPNNRFLAERTGGTYSTLKVQPAELEDSGVYFCASSQEQDRAADTQYFGPGTRLTVL.

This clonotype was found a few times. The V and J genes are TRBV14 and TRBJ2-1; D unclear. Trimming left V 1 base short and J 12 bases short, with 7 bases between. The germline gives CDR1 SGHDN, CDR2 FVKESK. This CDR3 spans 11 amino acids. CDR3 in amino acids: CASSQGYGQFF. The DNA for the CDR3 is TGTGCCAGCAGCCAAGGGTACGGGCAGTTCTTC.

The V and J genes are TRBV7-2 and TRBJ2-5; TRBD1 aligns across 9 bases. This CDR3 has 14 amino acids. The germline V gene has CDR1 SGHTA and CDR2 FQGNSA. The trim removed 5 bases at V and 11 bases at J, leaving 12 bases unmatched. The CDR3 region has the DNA TGTGCCAGCAGCCAAGGGACAGGGAATAATGAGCAGTACTTC. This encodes CASSQGTGNNEQYF.

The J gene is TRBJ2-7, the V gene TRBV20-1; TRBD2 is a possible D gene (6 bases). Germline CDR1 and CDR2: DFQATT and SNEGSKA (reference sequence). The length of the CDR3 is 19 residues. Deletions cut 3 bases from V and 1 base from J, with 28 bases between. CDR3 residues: CSASLWEASGLGASYEQYF. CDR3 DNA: TGCAGTGCTAGCCTCTGGGAGGCTTCTGGCCTCGGAGCATCCTACGAGCAGTACTTC.

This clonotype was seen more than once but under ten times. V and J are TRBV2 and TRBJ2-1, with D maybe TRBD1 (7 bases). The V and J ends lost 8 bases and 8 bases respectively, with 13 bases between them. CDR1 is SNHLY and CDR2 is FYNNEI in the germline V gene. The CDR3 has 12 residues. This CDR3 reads CASRQGGHEQFF. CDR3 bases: TGTGCCAGCCGGCAGGGGGGACATGAGCAGTTCTTC.

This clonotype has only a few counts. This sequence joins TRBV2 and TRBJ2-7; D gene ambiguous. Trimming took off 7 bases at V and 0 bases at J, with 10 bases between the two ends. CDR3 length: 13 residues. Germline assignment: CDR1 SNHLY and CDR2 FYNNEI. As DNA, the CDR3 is TGTGCCAGCATGACTGAGAACTCCTACGAGCAGTACTTC. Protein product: CASMTENSYEQYF.

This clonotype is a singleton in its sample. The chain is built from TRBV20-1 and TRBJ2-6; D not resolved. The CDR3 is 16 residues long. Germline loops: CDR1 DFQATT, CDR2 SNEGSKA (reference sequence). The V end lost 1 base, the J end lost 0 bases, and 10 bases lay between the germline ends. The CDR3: CSARVGGGSGANVLTF. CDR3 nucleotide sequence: TGCAGTGCTAGAGTCGGTGGTGGCTCTGGGGCCAACGTCCTGACTTTC.

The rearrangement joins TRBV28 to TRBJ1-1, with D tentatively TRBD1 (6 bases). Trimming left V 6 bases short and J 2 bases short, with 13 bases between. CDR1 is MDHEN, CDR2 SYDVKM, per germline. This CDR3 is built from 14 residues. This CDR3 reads CASSSTGYNTEAFF. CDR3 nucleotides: TGTGCCAGCAGCTCCACAGGGTACAACACTGAAGCTTTCTTT.

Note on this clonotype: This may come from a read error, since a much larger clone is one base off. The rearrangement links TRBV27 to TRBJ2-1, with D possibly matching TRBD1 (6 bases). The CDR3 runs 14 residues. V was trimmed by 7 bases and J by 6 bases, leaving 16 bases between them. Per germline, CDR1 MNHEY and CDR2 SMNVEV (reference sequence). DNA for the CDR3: TGTGCCAGCACCCTCAGGGGACACTGCAATGAGCAGTTCTTC. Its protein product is CASTLRGHCNEQFF.

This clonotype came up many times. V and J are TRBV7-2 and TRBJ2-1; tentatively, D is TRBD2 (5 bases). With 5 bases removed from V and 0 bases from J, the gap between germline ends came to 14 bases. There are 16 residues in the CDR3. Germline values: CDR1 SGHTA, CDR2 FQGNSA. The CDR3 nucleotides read TGTGCCAGCAGCCCCGGAGGCGTTAGCTCCTACAATGAGCAGTTCTTC. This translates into CASSPGGVSSYNEQFF.

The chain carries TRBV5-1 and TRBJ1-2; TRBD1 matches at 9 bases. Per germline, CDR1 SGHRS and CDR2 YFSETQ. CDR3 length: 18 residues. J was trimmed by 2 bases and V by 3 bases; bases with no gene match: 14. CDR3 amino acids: CASSWGGQGAVGNYGYTF. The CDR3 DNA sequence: TGCGCCAGCAGCTGGGGGGGACAGGGAGCAGTCGGCAACTATGGCTACACCTTC.